The rows below give T cell receptor beta chains drawn from one sample of a study of cytomegalovirus exposure and HLA in healthy donors. Produced via immunoSEQ multiplex PCR; TCRdb's table is partial and in-frame only. Among around 130,000 clones listed, 55% to 75% were seen once. Sequenced input: PBMCs. The source of these receptors is a human donor in good health. Each CDR3 is given with its conserved first and last residue. The D gene is left open where the match is weak. Clone size is given for some rows only: seen once, a few or many times, or a class if the clone is expanded.

TRBJ2-7	NA	TRBV6-6	NA	TGTGCCAGCAGTTACACTCAGGGTCGCGAGCAGTACTTC	CASSYTQGREQYF
TRBJ2-4	TRBD1	TRBV29-1	NA	TGCAGCGCCCGGACAGGGCTAGCCAAAAACATTCAGTACTTC	CSARTGLAKNIQYF
TRBJ1-5	NA	TRBV5-7	NA	TGTGCCAGCAGCCCCTTATGTCAGCCCCAGCATTTT	CASSPLCQPQHF
TRBJ1-1	NA	TRBV7-9	once	TGTGCCAGCAGCTCTAGTCCCGGGACAAGAGCTTTCTTT	CASSSSPGTRAFF
TRBJ1-5	TRBD1	TRBV28	NA	TGTGCCAGCAGTTTCGGACAGGGTAAGCAGCCCCAGCATTTT	CASSFGQGKQPQHF
TRBJ2-7	TRBD1	TRBV30	NA	TGTGCCTGGAACCCGACTGACAGGGGCCCCGAGCAGTACTTC	CAWNPTDRGPEQYF
TRBJ2-1	TRBD2	TRBV7-2	NA	TGTGCCAGCAGCTTAATCAGCGGGAGCTCCTACAATGAGCAGTTCTTC	CASSLISGSSYNEQFF
TRBJ1-4	NA	TRBV7-9	NA	TGTGCCAGCAGCTTAAGGCAGGGTAATGAAAAACTGTTTTTT	CASSLRQGNEKLFF
TRBJ2-7	NA	TRBV4-3	NA	TGCGCCAGCAGCGAATCGACGGGTTCCTACGAGCAGTACTTC	CASSESTGSYEQYF
TRBJ2-7	NA	TRBV30	NA	TGTGCCTGGGGAAAGGGAGGAAGGGGCGAGCAGTACTTC	CAWGKGGRGEQYF
TRBJ2-7	NA	TRBV19	NA	TGTGCCAGTAGTTTTTCCGACGGGTCCTACGAGCAGTACTTC	CASSFSDGSYEQYF
TRBJ2-3	TRBD1	TRBV7-9	NA	TGTTCCAGCTTGGGGGCCCGACAGGGACCTACAGATACGCAGTATTTT	CSSLGARQGPTDTQYF
TRBJ1-6	NA	TRBV7-3	NA	TGTGCCAGCAGCATGAGCGGCCTTTCCCCCCTCCACTTT	CASSMSGLSPLHF
TRBJ2-1	TRBD2	TRBV5-1	few	TGCGCCAGCAGCCGAGGGCTAGCGGGTCTTTCTTTCGGTGAGCAGTTCTTC	CASSRGLAGLSFGEQFF
TRBJ2-7	NA	TRBV6-1	few	TGTGCCAGCACTCGGAGGGGGCGCACCCTCGAGCAGTACTTC	CASTRRGRTLEQYF
TRBJ1-2	TRBD1	TRBV6-6	NA	TGTGCCAGCACTTTCCCTGACAGGGGCTATGGCTACACCTTC	CASTFPDRGYGYTF
TRBJ2-2	NA	TRBV14	NA	TGTGCCAGCAGCCAGGGGGGCGGGGAGCTGTTTTTT	CASSQGGGELFF
TRBJ2-1	TRBD2	TRBV7-9	NA	TGTGCCAGCAGCTTAAGGGGGAGGGTGGGTAGCGGGGCAAATGAGCAGTTCTTC	CASSLRGRVGSGANEQFF
TRBJ2-2	TRBD2	TRBV29-1	NA	TGCAGCGTTGAAGATAACCGCGGGAGGGCCTCCGGGGAGCTGTTTTTT	CSVEDNRGRASGELFF
TRBJ2-7	NA	TRBV19	NA	TGTGCCAGCCAGACAGGACCCGGATACGAGCAGTACTTC	CASQTGPGYEQYF
TRBJ2-3	NA	TRBV27	NA	TGTGCCAGGCAACAGAGACGGAGGCCACAGTCACCCACCACAGATACGCAGTATTTT	CARQQRRRPQSPTTDTQYF
TRBJ1-4	NA	TRBV4-1	NA	TGCGCCAGCAGCCAAGTCACGGCAACTAATGAAAAACTGTTTTTT	CASSQVTATNEKLFF
TRBJ2-5	TRBD1	TRBV5-4	NA	TGTGCCAGCAGCTCCCAGACTCAGGGGGCGAAGACCCAGTACTTC	CASSSQTQGAKTQYF
TRBJ1-1	NA	TRBV5-6	NA	TGTGCCAGCAGCTTGGGGGGCAGCACGAACACTGAAGCTTTCTTT	CASSLGGSTNTEAFF
TRBJ1-5	NA	TRBV21-1	few	TGTGCCAGCAGGCTCAGGGGGTCTAGCAATCAGCCCCAGCATTTT	CASRLRGSSNQPQHF
TRBJ2-7	NA	TRBV27	NA	TGTGCCAGCAGCAAAGGTTCCCCAGGGGTGGACTCCTACGAGCAGTACTTC	CASSKGSPGVDSYEQYF
TRBJ1-2	NA	TRBV19	NA	TGTGCCAGTACCCAAACCCCCACCGGGACATGGGGTTATGGCTACACCTTC	CASTQTPTGTWGYGYTF
TRBJ2-2	NA	TRBV9	NA	TGTGCCAGCAGCGTAGGGGCCCAGAACACCGGGGAGCTGTTTTTT	CASSVGAQNTGELFF
TRBJ2-6	TRBD1	TRBV11-2	NA	TGTGCCAGCAGCTTCCTAAGGGGGCGCGGGGCCAACGTCCTGACTTTC	CASSFLRGRGANVLTF
TRBJ1-1	NA	TRBV4-3	NA	TGCGCCAGCAGCCAAGTAGGAGGCCAGTCGGCATACATGAACACTGAAGCTTTCTTT	CASSQVGGQSAYMNTEAFF
TRBJ2-5	NA	TRBV11-3	NA	TGTGCCAGCAGCCCAAGGGGGTACCAAGAGACCCAGTACTTC	CASSPRGYQETQYF
TRBJ1-5	NA	TRBV19	NA	TGTGCCAGTAGTATGCGGGGGCGAAATCAGCCCCAGCATTTT	CASSMRGRNQPQHF
TRBJ1-4	NA	TRBV6-5	NA	TGTGCCAGCAGTTCCTTAGACAGGATTAATGAAAAACTGTTTTTT	CASSSLDRINEKLFF
TRBJ1-1	NA	TRBV7-9	once	TGTGCCAGCAGCGACCCGCTTTCCAGGGTACGGACTGAAGCTTTCTTT	CASSDPLSRVRTEAFF
TRBJ1-2	NA	TRBV9	NA	TGTGCCAGCAGCGTAGATGGTTGGCCCTATGGCTACACCTTC	CASSVDGWPYGYTF
TRBJ2-1	TRBD2	TRBV5-1	NA	TGCGCCAGCAGCTTGAAGACTAGCGGGGGGGTCAATGAGCAGTTCTTC	CASSLKTSGGVNEQFF
TRBJ2-7	NA	TRBV11-2	NA	TGTGCCAGCAGAGAAGCGGTCCTAGCGTACTACGAGCAGTACTTC	CASREAVLAYYEQYF
TRBJ2-6	NA	TRBV6-1	NA	TGTGCCAATGGGGCTATGGGGGCCAACGTCCTGACTTTC	CANGAMGANVLTF
TRBJ1-2	TRBD1	TRBV7-9	NA	TGTGCCAGCAGGGGACAGGGGGTTAGCTATGGCTACACCTTC	CASRGQGVSYGYTF
TRBJ1-1	NA	TRBV9	NA	TGTGCCAGCAGCGTACGCGCGGGGGCTGGTCCATCACTGAGGACTGAAGCTTTCTTT	CASSVRAGAGPSLRTEAFF
TRBJ1-2	TRBD1	TRBV5-4	NA	TGTGCCAGCAGCTTACGACAGGGCCGTGGCTACACCTTC	CASSLRQGRGYTF
TRBJ2-4	TRBD2	TRBV2	NA	TGTGCCAGCAGCGGACTAGCGGGGGTAGCCAAAAACATTCAGTACTTC	CASSGLAGVAKNIQYF